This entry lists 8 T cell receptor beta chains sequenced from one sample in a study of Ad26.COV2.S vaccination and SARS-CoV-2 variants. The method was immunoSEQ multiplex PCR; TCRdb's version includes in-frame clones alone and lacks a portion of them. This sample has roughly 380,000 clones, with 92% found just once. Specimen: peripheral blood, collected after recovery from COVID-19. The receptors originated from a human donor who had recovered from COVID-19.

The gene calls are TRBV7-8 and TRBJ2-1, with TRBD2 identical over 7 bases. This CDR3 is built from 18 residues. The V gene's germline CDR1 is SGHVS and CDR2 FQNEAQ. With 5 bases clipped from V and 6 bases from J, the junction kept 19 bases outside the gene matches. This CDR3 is CASSRGSARRGGGNEQFF. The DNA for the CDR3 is TGTGCCAGCAGCCGGGGGTCGGCTCGTAGAGGCGGGGGCAATGAGCAGTTCTTC.

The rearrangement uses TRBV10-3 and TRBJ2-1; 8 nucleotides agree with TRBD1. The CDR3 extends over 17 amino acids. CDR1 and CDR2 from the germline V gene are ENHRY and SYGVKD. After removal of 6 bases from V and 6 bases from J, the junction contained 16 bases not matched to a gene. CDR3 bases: TGTGCCATCAGCGAACAGGTGGGAGGACAGGGTGTCAATGAGCAGTTCTTC. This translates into CAISEQVGGQGVNEQFF.

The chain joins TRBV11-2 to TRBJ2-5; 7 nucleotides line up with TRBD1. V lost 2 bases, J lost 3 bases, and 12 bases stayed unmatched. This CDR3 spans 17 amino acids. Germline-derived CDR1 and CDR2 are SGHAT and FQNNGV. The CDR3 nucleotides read TGTGCCAGCAGCTTAACTCCAACCATCGACAGGGAAGAGACCCAGTACTTC. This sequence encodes CASSLTPTIDREETQYF. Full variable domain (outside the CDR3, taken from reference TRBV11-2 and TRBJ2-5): EAGVAQSPRYKIIEKRQSVAFWCNPISGHATLYWYQQILGQGPKLLIQFQNNGVVDDSQLPKDRFSAERLKGVDSTLKIQPAKLEDSAVYLCASSLTPTIDREETQYFGPGTRLLVL.

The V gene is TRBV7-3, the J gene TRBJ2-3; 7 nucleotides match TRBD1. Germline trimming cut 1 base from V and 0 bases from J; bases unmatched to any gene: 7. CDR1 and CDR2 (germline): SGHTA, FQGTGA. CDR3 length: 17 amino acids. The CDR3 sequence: CASSLKGAGFSTDTQYF. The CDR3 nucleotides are TGTGCCAGCAGCTTAAAGGGGGCGGGCTTTAGCACAGATACGCAGTATTTT.

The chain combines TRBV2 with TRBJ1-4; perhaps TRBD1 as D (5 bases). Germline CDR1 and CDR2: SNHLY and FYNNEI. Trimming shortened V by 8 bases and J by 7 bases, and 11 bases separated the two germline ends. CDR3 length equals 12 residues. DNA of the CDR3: TGTGCCAGCCACCGGGGGGGTGAAAAACTGTTTTTT. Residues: CASHRGGEKLFF.

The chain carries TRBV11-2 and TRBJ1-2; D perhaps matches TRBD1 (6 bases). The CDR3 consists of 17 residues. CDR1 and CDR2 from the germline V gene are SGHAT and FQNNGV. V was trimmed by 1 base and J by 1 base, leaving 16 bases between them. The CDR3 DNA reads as TGTGCCAGCAGCTTAGTCTCAGGGGAGGGGGGTAACTATGGCTACACCTTC. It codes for CASSLVSGEGGNYGYTF.

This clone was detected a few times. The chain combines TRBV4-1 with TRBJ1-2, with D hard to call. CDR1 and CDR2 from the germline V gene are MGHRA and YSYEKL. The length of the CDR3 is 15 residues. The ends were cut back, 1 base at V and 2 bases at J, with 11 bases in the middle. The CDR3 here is CASSQGRPANYGYTF. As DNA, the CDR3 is TGCGCCAGCAGCCAAGGAAGGCCGGCCAACTATGGCTACACCTTC.

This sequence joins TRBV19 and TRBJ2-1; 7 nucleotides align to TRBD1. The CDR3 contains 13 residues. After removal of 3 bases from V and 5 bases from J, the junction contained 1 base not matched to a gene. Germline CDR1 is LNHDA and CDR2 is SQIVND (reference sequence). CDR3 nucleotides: TGTGCCAGTAGTATTGGGACAGACAATGAGCAGTTCTTC. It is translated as CASSIGTDNEQFF.